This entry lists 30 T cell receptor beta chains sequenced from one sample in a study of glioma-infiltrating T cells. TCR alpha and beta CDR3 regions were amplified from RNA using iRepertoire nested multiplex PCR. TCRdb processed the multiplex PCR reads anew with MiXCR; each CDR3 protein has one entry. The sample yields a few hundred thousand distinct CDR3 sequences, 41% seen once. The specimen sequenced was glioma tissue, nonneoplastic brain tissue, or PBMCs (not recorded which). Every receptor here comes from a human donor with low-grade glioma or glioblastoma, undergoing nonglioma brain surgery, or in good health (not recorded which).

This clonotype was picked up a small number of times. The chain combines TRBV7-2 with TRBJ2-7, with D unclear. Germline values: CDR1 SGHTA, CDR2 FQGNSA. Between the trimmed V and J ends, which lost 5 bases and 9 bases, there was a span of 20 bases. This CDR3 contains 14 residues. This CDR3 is CASSPQKGPSGQYF. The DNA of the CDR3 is TGTGCCAGCAGCCCGCAAAAAGGCCCCTCGGGGCAGTACTTC.

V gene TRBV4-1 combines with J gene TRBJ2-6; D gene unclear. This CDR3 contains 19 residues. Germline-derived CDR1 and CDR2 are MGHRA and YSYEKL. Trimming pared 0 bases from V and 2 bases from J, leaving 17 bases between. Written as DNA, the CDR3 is TGCGCCAGCAGCCAAGAGGGAAAGGGTTGGAATCCTGGGGCCAACGTCCTGACTTTC. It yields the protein CASSQEGKGWNPGANVLTF.

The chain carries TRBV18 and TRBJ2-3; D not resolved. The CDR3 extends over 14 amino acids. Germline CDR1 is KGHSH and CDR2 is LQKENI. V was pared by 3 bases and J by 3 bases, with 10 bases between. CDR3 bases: TGTGCCAGCTCACCGGGGTTCACAACAGATACGCAGTATTTT. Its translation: CASSPGFTTDTQYF.

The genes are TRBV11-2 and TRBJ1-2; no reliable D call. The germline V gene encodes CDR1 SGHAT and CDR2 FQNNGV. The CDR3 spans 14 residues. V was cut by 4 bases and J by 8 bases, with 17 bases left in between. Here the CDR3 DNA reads TGTGCCAGCAGCTCCTGGGCCCTTAGACGAGGCTACACCTTC. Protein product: CASSSWALRRGYTF.

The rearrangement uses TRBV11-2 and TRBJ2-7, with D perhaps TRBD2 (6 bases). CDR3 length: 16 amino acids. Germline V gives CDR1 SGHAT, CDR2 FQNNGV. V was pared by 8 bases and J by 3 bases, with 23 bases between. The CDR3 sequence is CASRLDRGGPHYEQYF. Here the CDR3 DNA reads TGTGCCAGCCGCCTTGATCGGGGAGGTCCCCACTACGAGCAGTACTTC.

The CDR3 sequence is CASSSLTGSNEKLFF. CDR3 in DNA: TGTGCCAGCAGTTCCCTGACAGGCAGTAATGAAAAACTGTTTTTT. The rearrangement joins TRBV12-3 or TRBV12-4 to TRBJ1-4; TRBD1 might be the D (6 bases). Trimming removed 4 bases at V and 4 bases at J, with 13 bases between. The CDR3 consists of 15 residues.

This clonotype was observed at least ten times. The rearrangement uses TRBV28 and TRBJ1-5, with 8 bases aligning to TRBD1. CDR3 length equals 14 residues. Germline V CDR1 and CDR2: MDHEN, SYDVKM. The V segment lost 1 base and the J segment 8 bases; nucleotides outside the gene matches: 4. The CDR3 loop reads CASSLSGGREPQHF. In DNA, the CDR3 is TGTGCCAGCAGTTTATCAGGGGGCAGGGAGCCCCAGCATTTT. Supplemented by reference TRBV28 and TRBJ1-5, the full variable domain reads DVKVTQSSRYLVKRTGEKVFLECVQDMDHENMFWYRQDPGLGLRLIYFSYDVKMKEKGDIPEGYSVSREKKERFSLILESASTNQTSMYLCASSLSGGREPQHFGDGTRLSIL.

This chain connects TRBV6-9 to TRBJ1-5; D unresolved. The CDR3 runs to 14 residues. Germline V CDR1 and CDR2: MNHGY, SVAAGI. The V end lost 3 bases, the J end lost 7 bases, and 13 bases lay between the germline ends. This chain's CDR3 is CASSYRVGYQPQHF. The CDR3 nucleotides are TGTGCCAGCAGTTACCGGGTGGGATACCAGCCCCAGCATTTT.

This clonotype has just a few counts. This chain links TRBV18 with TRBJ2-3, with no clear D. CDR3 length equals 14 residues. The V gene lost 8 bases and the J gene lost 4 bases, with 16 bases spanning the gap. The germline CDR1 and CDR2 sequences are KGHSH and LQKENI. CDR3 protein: CASVTTIQADTQYF. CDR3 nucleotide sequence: TGTGCCAGCGTCACCACTATCCAGGCAGATACGCAGTATTTT. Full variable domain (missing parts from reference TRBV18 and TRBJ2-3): NAGVMQNPRHLVRRRGQEARLRCSPMKGHSHVYWYRQLPEEGLKFMVYLQKENIIDESGMPKERFSAEFPKEGPSILRIQQVVRGDSAAYFCASVTTIQADTQYFGPGTRLTVL.

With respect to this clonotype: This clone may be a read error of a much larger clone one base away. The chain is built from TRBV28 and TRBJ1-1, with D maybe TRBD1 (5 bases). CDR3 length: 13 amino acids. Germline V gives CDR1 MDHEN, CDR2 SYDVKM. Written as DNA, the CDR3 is TGTGCCAGCCGTGGGGGGGTGAACACTAAAGCTTTCTTT. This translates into CASRGGVNTKAFF.

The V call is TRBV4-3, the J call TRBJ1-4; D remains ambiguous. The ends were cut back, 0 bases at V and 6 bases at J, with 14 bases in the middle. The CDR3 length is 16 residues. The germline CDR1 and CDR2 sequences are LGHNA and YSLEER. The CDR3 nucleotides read TGCGCCAGCAGCCAAGATCGATGGGGAGAGGATGAAAAACTGTTTTTT. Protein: CASSQDRWGEDEKLFF.

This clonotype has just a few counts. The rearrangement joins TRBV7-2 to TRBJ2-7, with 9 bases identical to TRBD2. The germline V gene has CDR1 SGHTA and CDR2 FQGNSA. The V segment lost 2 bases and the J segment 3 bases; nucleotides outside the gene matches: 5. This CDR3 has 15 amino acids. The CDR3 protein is CASSLLAGGDYEQYF. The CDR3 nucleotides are TGTGCCAGCAGCTTACTGGCGGGAGGGGACTACGAGCAGTACTTC.

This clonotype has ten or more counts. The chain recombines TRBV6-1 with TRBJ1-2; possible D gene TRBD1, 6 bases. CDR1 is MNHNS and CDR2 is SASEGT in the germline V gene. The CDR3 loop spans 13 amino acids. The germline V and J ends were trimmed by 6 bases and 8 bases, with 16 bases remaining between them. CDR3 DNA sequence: TGTGCCAGCAGCCCCGACAGGTCGCGCGGCTACACCTTC. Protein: CASSPDRSRGYTF.

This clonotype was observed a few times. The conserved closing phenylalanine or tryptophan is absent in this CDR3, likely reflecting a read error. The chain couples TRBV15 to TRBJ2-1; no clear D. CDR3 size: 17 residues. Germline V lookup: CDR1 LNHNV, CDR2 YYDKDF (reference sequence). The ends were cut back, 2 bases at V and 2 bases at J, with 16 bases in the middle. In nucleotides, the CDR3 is TGTGCCACCAGCAGATCCACCTTCGCTGGAACCTACAATGAGCAGTTCCTC. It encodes CATSRSTFAGTYNEQFL.

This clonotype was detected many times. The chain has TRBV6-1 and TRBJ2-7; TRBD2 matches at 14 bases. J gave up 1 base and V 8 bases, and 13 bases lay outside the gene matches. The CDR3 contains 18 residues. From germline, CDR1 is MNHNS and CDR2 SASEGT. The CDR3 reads CASGRMRLAGGRSYEQYF. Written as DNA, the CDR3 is TGTGCCAGCGGTAGGATGCGACTAGCGGGAGGGCGATCCTACGAGCAGTACTTC.

The CDR3 protein is CASSPGVGASNQPQHF. Here the CDR3 DNA reads TGTGCCAGCAGCCCAGGAGTGGGAGCTAGCAATCAGCCCCAGCATTTT. The chain links TRBV27 to TRBJ1-5; D is unclear. V was shortened by 6 bases and J by 0 bases, with 15 bases between the two germline ends. The V gene's germline CDR1 is MNHEY and CDR2 SMNVEV (reference sequence). CDR3 size: 16 residues.

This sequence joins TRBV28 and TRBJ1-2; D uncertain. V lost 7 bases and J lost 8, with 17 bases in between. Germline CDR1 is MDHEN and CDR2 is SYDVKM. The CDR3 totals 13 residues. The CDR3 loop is CASNFEASGGYTF. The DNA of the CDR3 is TGTGCCAGCAATTTCGAAGCCAGCGGGGGCTACACCTTC.

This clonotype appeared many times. The CDR3 reads CASRNRGSNYGYTF. The CDR3 coding sequence is TGTGCCAGCAGAAACAGGGGGTCCAACTATGGCTACACCTTC. The chain has TRBV6-1 and TRBJ1-2, with TRBD1 matching over 8 bases. CDR1 and CDR2 (germline): MNHNS, SASEGT. V lost 6 bases and J lost 2; bases outside the gene matches: 5. CDR3 length: 14 amino acids.

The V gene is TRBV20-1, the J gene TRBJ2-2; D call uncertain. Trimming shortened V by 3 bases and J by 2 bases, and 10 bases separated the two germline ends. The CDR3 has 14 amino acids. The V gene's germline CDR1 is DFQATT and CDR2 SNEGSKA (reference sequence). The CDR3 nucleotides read TGCAGTGCTAGTCTTGCAGTTAACACCGGGGAGCTGTTTTTT. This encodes CSASLAVNTGELFF.

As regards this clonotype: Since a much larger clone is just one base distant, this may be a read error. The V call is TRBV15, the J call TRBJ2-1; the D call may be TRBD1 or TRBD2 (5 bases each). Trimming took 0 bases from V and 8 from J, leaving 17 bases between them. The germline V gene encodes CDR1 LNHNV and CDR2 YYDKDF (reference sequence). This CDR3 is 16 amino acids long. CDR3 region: CATSRDLGPGRDEQFF. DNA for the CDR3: TGTGCCACCAGCAGAGATCTGGGACCCGGTCGAGATGAGCAGTTCTTC.

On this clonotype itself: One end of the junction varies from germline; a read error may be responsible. The DNA for the CDR3 is TGCAGTGTTAGAGCGGGACTAGCGGGCTACAATGAGCAGTTCTTC. This codes for CSVRAGLAGYNEQFF. V and J are TRBV20-1 and TRBJ2-1; 12 nucleotides align to TRBD2. Per the germline V gene, CDR1 is DFQATT and CDR2 is SNEGSKA (reference sequence). The CDR3 runs 15 residues.

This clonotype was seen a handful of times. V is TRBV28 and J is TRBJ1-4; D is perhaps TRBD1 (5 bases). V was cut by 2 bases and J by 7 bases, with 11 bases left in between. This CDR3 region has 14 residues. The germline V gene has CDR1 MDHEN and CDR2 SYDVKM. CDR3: CASSLGGSGEKLFF. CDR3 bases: TGTGCCAGCAGTTTAGGGGGGAGTGGTGAAAAACTGTTTTTT. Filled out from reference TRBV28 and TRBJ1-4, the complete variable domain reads DVKVTQSSRYLVKRTGEKVFLECVQDMDHENMFWYRQDPGLGLRLIYFSYDVKMKEKGDIPEGYSVSREKKERFSLILESASTNQTSMYLCASSLGGSGEKLFFGSGTQLSVL.

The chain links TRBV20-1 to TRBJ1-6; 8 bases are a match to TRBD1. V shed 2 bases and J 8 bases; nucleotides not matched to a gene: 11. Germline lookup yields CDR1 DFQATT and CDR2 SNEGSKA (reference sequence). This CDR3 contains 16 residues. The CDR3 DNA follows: TGCAGTGCTAGAAAGGGCGGACAGGGAGGGGATTCACCCCTCCACTTT. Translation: CSARKGGQGGDSPLHF.

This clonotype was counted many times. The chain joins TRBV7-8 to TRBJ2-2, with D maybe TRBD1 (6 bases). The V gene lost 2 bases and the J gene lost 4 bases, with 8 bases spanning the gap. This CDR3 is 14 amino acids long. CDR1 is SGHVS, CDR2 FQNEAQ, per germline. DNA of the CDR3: TGTGCCAGCAGCTTAAGACAGGTCACCGGGGAGCTGTTTTTT. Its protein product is CASSLRQVTGELFF.

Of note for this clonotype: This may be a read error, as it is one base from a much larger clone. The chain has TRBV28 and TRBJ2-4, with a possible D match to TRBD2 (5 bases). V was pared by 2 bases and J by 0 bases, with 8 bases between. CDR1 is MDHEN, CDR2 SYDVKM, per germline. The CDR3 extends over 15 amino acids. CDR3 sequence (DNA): TGTGCCAGCAGTTTAGGGGAGCTAGCCAAAAACATTCAGTACTTC. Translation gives CASSLGELAKNIQYF.

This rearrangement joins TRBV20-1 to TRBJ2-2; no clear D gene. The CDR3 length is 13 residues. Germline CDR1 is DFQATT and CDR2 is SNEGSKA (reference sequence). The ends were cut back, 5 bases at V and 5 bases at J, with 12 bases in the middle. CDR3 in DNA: TGCAGTGCTTTAACAGCGACTACCGGGGAGCTGTTTTTT. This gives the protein CSALTATTGELFF.

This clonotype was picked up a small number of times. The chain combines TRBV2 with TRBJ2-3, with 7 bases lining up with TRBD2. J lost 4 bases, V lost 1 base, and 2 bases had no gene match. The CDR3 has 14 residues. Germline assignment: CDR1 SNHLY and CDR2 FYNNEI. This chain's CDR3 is CASSEVREADTQYF. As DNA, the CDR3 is TGTGCCAGCAGTGAAGTACGGGAGGCAGATACGCAGTATTTT.

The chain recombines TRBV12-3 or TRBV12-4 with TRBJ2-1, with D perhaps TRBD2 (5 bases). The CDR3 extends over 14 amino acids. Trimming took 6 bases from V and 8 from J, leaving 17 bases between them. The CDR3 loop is CASSPDYRDDEQFF. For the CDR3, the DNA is TGTGCCAGCAGCCCTGACTACCGCGACGATGAGCAGTTCTTC.

CDR3 region: CASSSGRQIETFF. The DNA of the CDR3 is TGTGCCAGCAGTTCCGGTCGACAGATTGAAACCTTCTTT. The V call is TRBV2, the J call TRBJ1-1; TRBD1 is a possible D gene (5 bases). CDR1 SNHLY and CDR2 FYNNEI come from the germline V gene. V shed 5 bases and J shed 14 bases, with 21 bases lying between them. This CDR3 region has 13 residues.

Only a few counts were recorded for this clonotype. The DNA for the CDR3 is TGTGCCACCAGCAAAGGGACAGGGGATCCCTACGAGCAGTACTTC. This translates into CATSKGTGDPYEQYF. V usage is TRBV15 and J usage is TRBJ2-7; 10 bases agree with TRBD1. Germline CDR1 reads LNHNV; CDR2 reads YYDKDF (reference sequence). The ends lost 4 bases at V and 2 bases at J; junction bases unmatched: 5. This CDR3 is built from 15 residues.